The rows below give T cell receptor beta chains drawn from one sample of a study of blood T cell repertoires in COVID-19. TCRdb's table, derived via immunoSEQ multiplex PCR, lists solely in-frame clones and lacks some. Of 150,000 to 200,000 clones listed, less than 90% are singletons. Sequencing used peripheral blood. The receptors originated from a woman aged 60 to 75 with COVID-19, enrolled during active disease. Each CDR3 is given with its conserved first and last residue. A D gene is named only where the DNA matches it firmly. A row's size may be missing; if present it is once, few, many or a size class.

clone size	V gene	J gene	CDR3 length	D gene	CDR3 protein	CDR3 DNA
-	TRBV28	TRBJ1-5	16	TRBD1	CATIRLGRGRNQPQHF	TGTGCCACGATTCGGCTGGGCAGGGGGCGAAATCAGCCCCAGCATTTT
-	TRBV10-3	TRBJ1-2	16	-	CAISEPSVTGNYGYTF	TGTGCCATCAGTGAGCCATCAGTAACAGGGAACTATGGCTACACCTTC
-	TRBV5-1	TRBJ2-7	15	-	CASSLAPGYSYEQYF	TGCGCCAGCAGCTTGGCGCCAGGGTATTCCTACGAGCAGTACTTC
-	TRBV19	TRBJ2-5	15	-	CASSRGGTMQETQYF	TGTGCCAGTAGTCGCGGCGGGACGATGCAAGAGACCCAGTACTTC
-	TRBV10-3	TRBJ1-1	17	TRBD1	CAISEIGTGGWGTEAFF	TGTGCCATCAGTGAGATCGGGACAGGGGGCTGGGGCACTGAAGCTTTCTTT
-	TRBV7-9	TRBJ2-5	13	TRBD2	CASLAGGYETQYF	TGTGCCAGCCTAGCGGGAGGGTATGAGACCCAGTACTTC
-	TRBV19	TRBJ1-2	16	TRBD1	CASITQARQGVDGYTF	TGTGCCAGCATTACCCAGGCCCGACAGGGGGTGGATGGCTACACCTTC
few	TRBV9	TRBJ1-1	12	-	CASRGTHTEAFF	TGTGCCAGCAGAGGGACTCACACTGAAGCTTTCTTT
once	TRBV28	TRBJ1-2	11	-	CASSLDYGYTF	TGTGCCAGCAGCCTCGACTATGGCTACACCTTC
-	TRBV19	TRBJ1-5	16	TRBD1	CASSLKQGMFLQPQHF	TGTGCCAGTAGTCTTAAACAGGGGATGTTCCTTCAGCCCCAGCATTTT
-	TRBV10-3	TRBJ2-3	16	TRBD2	CAISELAGASTDTQYF	TGTGCCATCAGTGAACTAGCGGGAGCCAGCACAGATACGCAGTATTTT
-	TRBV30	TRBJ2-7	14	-	CAWRSPGISYEQYF	TGTGCCTGGAGGTCCCCAGGGATCTCTTACGAGCAGTACTTC
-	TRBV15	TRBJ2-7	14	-	CATSRAGRPYEQYF	TGTGCCACCAGCAGAGCTGGGAGACCCTACGAGCAGTACTTC
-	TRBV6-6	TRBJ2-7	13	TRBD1	CASDRGGTYEQYF	TGTGCCAGTGACAGGGGGGGAACCTACGAGCAGTACTTC
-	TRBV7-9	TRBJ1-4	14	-	CASSFPGGNEKLFF	TGTGCCAGCAGCTTCCCCGGGGGGAATGAAAAACTGTTTTTT
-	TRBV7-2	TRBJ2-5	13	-	CASSLGSEETQYF	TGTGCCAGCAGCTTGGGCAGTGAAGAGACCCAGTACTTC
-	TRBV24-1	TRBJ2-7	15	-	CATDVWRMLRYEQYF	TGTGCCACCGACGTATGGCGGATGCTAAGATACGAGCAGTACTTC
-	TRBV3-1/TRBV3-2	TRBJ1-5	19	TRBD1	CASSQEGQETTNSNQPQHF	TGTGCCAGCAGCCAAGAGGGACAGGAGACCACTAATAGCAATCAGCCCCAGCATTTT
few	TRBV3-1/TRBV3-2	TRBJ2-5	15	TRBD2	CASSQESGTIGTQYF	TGTGCCAGCAGCCAAGAATCGGGGACTATAGGGACCCAGTACTTC
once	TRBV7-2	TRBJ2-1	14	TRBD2	CASSLGTSVNEQFF	TGTGCCAGCAGCTTAGGGACTAGCGTGAATGAGCAGTTCTTC
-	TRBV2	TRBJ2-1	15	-	CASSEDGGVYNEQFF	TGTGCCAGCAGTGAAGACGGAGGGGTTTACAATGAGCAGTTCTTC
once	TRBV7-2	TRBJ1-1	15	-	CASSPQRQINTEAFF	TGTGCCAGCAGCCCACAAAGACAGATAAACACTGAAGCTTTCTTT
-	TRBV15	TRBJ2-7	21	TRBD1	CATSRAYPDSPGQGGSYEQYF	TGTGCCACCAGCAGAGCGTATCCAGACTCTCCGGGACAGGGGGGTTCCTACGAGCAGTACTTC
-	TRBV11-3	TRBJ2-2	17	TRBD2	CASSSRGLGRNTGELFF	TGTGCCAGCAGTTCCCGGGGACTAGGGAGAAACACCGGGGAGCTGTTTTTT
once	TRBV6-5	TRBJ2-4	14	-	CASSTGTPPDIQYF	TGTGCCAGCAGTACCGGTACCCCTCCCGACATTCAGTACTTC
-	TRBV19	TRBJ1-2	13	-	CASSIDSTYGYTF	TGTGCCAGTAGTATTGACAGCACCTATGGCTACACCTTC
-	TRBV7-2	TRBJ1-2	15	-	CASSLDSGPGRGYTF	TGTGCCAGCAGCTTAGATAGCGGTCCGGGCAGAGGCTACACCTTC
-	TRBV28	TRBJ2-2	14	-	CASDRFGNTGELFF	TGTGCCAGCGACAGGTTCGGGAACACCGGGGAGCTGTTTTTT
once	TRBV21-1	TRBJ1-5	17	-	CASSTHTQGRGNQPQHF	TGTGCCAGCAGCACGCACACACAGGGTCGCGGCAATCAGCCCCAGCATTTT
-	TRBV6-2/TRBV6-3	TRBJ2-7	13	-	CASSSSGLYEQYF	TGTGCCAGCAGTTCCTCAGGACTCTACGAGCAGTACTTC
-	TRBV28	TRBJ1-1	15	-	CASSLWRGGDTEAFF	TGTGCCAGCAGTTTGTGGCGGGGCGGTGATACTGAAGCTTTCTTT
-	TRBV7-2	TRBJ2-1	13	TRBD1	CASSLAADRARFF	TGTGCCAGCAGCTTAGCGGCCGACAGGGCTCGGTTCTTC
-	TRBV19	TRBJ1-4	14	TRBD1	CASKLGDRGEKLFF	TGTGCCAGTAAACTCGGGGACAGGGGTGAAAAACTGTTTTTT
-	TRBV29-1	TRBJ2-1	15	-	CSVGAGKSSYNEQFF	TGCAGCGTGGGAGCGGGTAAGAGCTCCTACAATGAGCAGTTCTTC
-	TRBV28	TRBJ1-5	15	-	CASCGGGGTRQPQHF	TGTGCCAGCTGTGGGGGGGGAGGGACGCGACAGCCCCAGCATTTT
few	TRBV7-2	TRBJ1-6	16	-	CASSPRGGTFNSPLHF	TGTGCCAGCAGCCCCCGGGGGGGGACGTTCAATTCACCCCTCCACTTT
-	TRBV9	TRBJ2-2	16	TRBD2	CASSAISGRNTGELFF	TGTGCCAGCAGCGCAATTAGCGGGAGGAACACCGGGGAGCTGTTTTTT
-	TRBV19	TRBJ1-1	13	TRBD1	CASGLGQGTEAFF	TGTGCCTCTGGGTTAGGACAGGGGACTGAAGCTTTCTTT
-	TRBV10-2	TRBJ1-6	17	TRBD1	CASSEPRTGAGNSPLHF	TGCGCCAGCAGTGAGCCTAGAACAGGGGCTGGGAATTCACCCCTCCACTTT
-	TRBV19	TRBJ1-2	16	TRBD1	CASSIRTGQAGYGYTF	TGTGCCAGTAGTATTCGGACAGGACAAGCTGGCTATGGCTACACCTTC
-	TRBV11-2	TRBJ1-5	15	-	CASSLDGRSNQPQHF	TGTGCCAGCAGCTTAGACGGGAGAAGCAATCAGCCCCAGCATTTT
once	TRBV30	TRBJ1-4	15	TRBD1	CAWSPGTGLDGKLFF	TGTGCCTGGAGCCCAGGGACAGGGCTGGATGGGAAACTGTTTTTT
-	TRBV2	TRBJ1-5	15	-	CASSESRQGNQPQHF	TGTGCCAGCAGTGAATCTCGGCAGGGCAATCAGCCCCAGCATTTT
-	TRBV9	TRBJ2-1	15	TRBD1	CASSFSGQASNEQFF	TGTGCCAGCAGCTTCAGTGGACAGGCATCCAATGAGCAGTTCTTC
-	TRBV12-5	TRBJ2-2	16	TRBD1	CASGTETGGRTGELFF	TGTGCTAGTGGTACGGAGACAGGGGGCAGGACCGGGGAGCTGTTTTTT
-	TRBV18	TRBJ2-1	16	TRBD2	CASSPPSGPTYNEQFF	TGTGCCAGCTCACCACCTAGCGGGCCAACCTACAATGAGCAGTTCTTC
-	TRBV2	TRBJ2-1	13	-	CASSPGSVNEQFF	TGTGCCAGCAGTCCCGGGAGCGTGAATGAGCAGTTCTTC
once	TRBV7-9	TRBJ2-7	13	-	CASSLAATYEQYF	TGTGCCAGCAGCTTAGCAGCAACGTACGAGCAGTACTTC
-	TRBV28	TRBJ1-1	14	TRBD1	CASSSYHRGREAFF	TGTGCCAGCAGCTCGTACCACAGGGGGCGTGAAGCTTTCTTT
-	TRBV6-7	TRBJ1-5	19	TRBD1	CASRAHRDRTLDSNQPQHF	TGTGCCAGCAGGGCCCACCGGGACAGAACTTTGGATAGCAATCAGCCCCAGCATTTT
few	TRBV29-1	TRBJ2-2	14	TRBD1	CSVPGTGSTGELFF	TGCAGCGTTCCCGGGACAGGGAGCACCGGGGAGCTGTTTTTT